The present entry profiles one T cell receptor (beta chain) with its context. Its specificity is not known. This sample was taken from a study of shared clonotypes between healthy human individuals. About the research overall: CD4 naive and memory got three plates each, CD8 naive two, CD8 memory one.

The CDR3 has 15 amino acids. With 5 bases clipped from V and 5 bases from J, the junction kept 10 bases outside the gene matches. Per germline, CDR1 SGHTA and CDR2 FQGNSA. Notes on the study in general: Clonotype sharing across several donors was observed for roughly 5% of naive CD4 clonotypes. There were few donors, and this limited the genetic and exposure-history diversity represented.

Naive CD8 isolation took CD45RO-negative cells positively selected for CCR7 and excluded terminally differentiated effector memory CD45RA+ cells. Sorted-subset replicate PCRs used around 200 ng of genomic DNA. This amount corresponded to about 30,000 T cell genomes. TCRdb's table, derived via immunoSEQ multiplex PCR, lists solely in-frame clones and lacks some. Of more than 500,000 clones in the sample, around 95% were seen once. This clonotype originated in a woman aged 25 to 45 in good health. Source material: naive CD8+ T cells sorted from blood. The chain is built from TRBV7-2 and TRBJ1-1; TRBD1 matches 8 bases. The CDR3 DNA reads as TGTGCCAGCAGCCTATGGACAGGGAGGCATACTGAAGCTTTCTTT. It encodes CASSLWTGRHTEAFF.